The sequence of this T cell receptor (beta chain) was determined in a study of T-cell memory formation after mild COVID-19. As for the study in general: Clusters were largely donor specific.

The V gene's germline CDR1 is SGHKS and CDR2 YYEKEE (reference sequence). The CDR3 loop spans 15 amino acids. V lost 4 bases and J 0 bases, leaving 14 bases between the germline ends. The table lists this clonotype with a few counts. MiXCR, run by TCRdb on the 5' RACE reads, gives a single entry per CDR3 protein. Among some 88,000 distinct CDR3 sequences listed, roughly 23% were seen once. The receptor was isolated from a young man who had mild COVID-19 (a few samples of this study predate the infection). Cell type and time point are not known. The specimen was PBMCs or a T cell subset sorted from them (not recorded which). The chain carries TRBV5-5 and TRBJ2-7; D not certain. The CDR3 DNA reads TGTGCCAGCAGCATCTCGGACGCAAGCTCCTACGAGCAGTACTTC. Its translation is CASSISDASSYEQYF.